A selection of T cell receptor beta chains follows, all from one sample in a study of shared clonotypes between healthy human individuals. Measured with immunoSEQ multiplex PCR; TCRdb has only the in-frame clones, and not every one. The data contain 1.5 million to 2.5 million clones, 85% to 95% of them singletons. Sequencing used naive CD8+ T cells sorted from blood. The source of these receptors is a man between 18 and 35 years old in good health. CDR3s leave out the opening cysteine and the closing phenylalanine or tryptophan.

v_gene,j_gene,CDR3aa
TRBV6-5,TRBJ1-2,ASSYVTGPGYT
TRBV4-3,TRBJ1-2,ASSQDWGANYGYT
TRBV29-1,TRBJ1-2,SVGDRNGYT
TRBV5-5,TRBJ2-7,ASSSTFGTYEQY
TRBV4-1,TRBJ2-7,ASSPQGPGSIGYEQY
TRBV11-2,TRBJ1-1,ASSLEDHTEAF
TRBV4-2,TRBJ2-5,ASSQDADGVGQETQY
TRBV4-1,TRBJ2-5,ASSQARNQGTQY
TRBV10-1,TRBJ1-1,ASSVGSYTEAF
TRBV6-1,TRBJ2-7,ASSVGRPYEQY
TRBV6-6,TRBJ2-2,ASSPDRAPWELF
TRBV5-8,TRBJ2-1,ASPTLADNYNEQF
TRBV11-2,TRBJ2-7,ASTDPRDPSYEQY
TRBV19,TRBJ2-3,ASSPGLSLTQY
TRBV6-1,TRBJ2-7,ASSPTLYEQY
TRBV28,TRBJ2-3,ASSPPDRGPLDTQY
TRBV10-2,TRBJ2-7,ASSDGLVGYEQY
TRBV27,TRBJ1-6,ASSPGQTNSPLH
TRBV21-1,TRBJ2-7,ARDLDSYEQY
TRBV7-7,TRBJ2-2,ASSALVNTGELF
TRBV4-1,TRBJ1-1,ASSQVGPLNTEAF
TRBV6-6,TRBJ2-1,ASMGQYNEQF
TRBV29-1,TRBJ1-3,SVEGPDSHSGNTIY
TRBV7-8,TRBJ2-1,ASSDTNEQF
TRBV19,TRBJ1-6,ASSIVTGVRYNSPLH
TRBV14,TRBJ1-5,ASSLLGSSQPQH
TRBV19,TRBJ1-2,ASSLAAYGYT
TRBV4-1,TRBJ2-5,ASSQEVGGGAETQY
TRBV27,TRBJ1-1,ASSFQGAIQEAF
TRBV21-1,TRBJ1-3,ASTGTYTSSGNTIY
TRBV13,TRBJ2-1,ASSPQGWDEQF
TRBV28,TRBJ2-7,ASSWDPSTPMHYEQY
TRBV27,TRBJ2-1,ASSLAGRGAYNEQF
TRBV27,TRBJ1-1,ASSLEGYMNTEAF
TRBV5-8,TRBJ1-2,ASRWQGIGYT
TRBV19,TRBJ2-1,ASTSPGTDVHGQF
TRBV7-6,TRBJ1-6,ASRPGTGLSPLH
TRBV27,TRBJ2-3,ASSLLLAAGSTDTQY
TRBV7-9,TRBJ2-3,ASSLRDSQSSTDTQY
TRBV6-5,TRBJ1-2,ASSSGTGDGYT
TRBV6-1,TRBJ2-7,ASSEGLAVIYEQY
TRBV5-1,TRBJ2-1,ASSPVILAGLKIDNEQF
TRBV28,TRBJ1-6,ASRQAPYNSPLH
TRBV7-9,TRBJ2-3,ASSPGGVTDTQY
TRBV6-6,TRBJ2-7,ASSSRTSGGTWEQY
TRBV7-9,TRBJ2-7,ASSFGTPTYEQY
TRBV9,TRBJ1-2,ASSVLGSNANYGYT
TRBV9,TRBJ2-3,ASTPLDTQY
TRBV5-8,TRBJ1-2,ASSSMGPEDGYT
TRBV27,TRBJ2-1,ASSYRGYEQF
TRBV11-2,TRBJ2-7,ASSLGGGTYEQY
TRBV5-4,TRBJ2-1,ASSLDGRRNEQF
TRBV5-4,TRBJ2-1,ASSLGLVAEQF
TRBV6-5,TRBJ1-5,ASRSQYDSNQPQH
TRBV7-9,TRBJ2-1,ASSQGVLAGGPNEQF